The 29 T cell receptor beta chains presented below share a single source sample, sequenced in a study of cytomegalovirus exposure and HLA in healthy donors (dated by TCRdb to about 2017). Preparation of the library involved the immunoSEQ multiplex PCR assay. For the multiplex PCR, a mixture combining 60 forward primers for TCR Vbeta segments and 13 reverse primers for TCR Jbeta segments was used. TCRdb took this table from immuneACCESS and kept in-frame rearrangements with V and J called. Such tables lack part of the clones; where checked against another copy, unresolved V genes explain under half of the gap, and the rest is unexplained. In all, the sample holds about 190,000 clones, and less than 85% of those were seen once. The top ten hold about 4.6% of the sample. Input material: PBMCs. The receptor source for this set is a man aged 25 to 40 in good health and CMV-seropositive.

The chain links TRBV28 to TRBJ1-4; D remains unclear. The V gene's germline CDR1 is MDHEN and CDR2 SYDVKM. V was pared by 7 bases and J by 6 bases, with 15 bases between. This CDR3 comprises 14 residues. The chain's CDR3 is CASTLGGLHEKLFF. The CDR3 coding sequence is TGTGCCAGCACCTTGGGAGGGTTGCATGAAAAACTGTTTTTT.

The CDR3 here is CASSYRAQRGYTF. The CDR3 DNA is TGTGCCAGCAGCTACAGGGCCCAACGAGGCTACACCTTC. The J gene is TRBJ1-2, the V gene TRBV13; tentatively, D is TRBD1 (6 bases). Deletions cut 4 bases from V and 8 bases from J, with 14 bases between. There are 13 residues in the CDR3. From germline, CDR1 is PRHDT and CDR2 FYEKMQ (reference sequence).

CDR3 protein: CASSTPSGGLGNTIYF. The CDR3 DNA reads as TGTGCCAGCAGCACCCCCTCAGGGGGACTTGGAAACACCATATATTTT. The V call is TRBV5-4, the J call TRBJ1-3; 7 nucleotides agree with TRBD1. Unmatched junction bases numbered 10, after V lost 4 bases and J lost 3 bases. The CDR3 loop spans 16 amino acids. CDR1 is SGHNT, CDR2 YYREEE, per germline (reference sequence).

V gene TRBV5-6 combines with J gene TRBJ1-5, with TRBD1 matching over 7 bases. Germline V lookup: CDR1 SGHDT, CDR2 YYEEEE. Trimming cost V 3 bases and J 3 bases; bases outside gene matches: 9. This CDR3 has 16 residues. The CDR3 DNA reads TGTGCCAGCAGCTCGAGTAGACAGGGTGCCAATCAGCCCCAGCATTTT. This gives the protein CASSSSRQGANQPQHF.

This rearrangement joins TRBV9 to TRBJ1-1; D not resolved. Germline V lookup: CDR1 SGDLS, CDR2 YYNGEE. Trimming removed 3 bases from V and 1 base from J, with 13 bases in between. The CDR3 is made up of 15 amino acids. For the CDR3, the DNA is TGTGCCAGCAGCGCCTCACCAATTAGGAACACTGAAGCTTTCTTT. It encodes CASSASPIRNTEAFF.

J is TRBJ2-3 and V is TRBV18; TRBD1 is a possible D gene (5 bases). Germline V gives CDR1 KGHSH, CDR2 LQKENI. V lost 4 bases and J 1 base, leaving 12 bases between the germline ends. CDR3 length equals 15 residues. The CDR3, as DNA: TGTGCCAGCTCACGCTACCAGGGTGGCACAGATACGCAGTATTTT. It codes for CASSRYQGGTDTQYF.

This chain connects TRBV6-1 to TRBJ2-4, with D possibly matching TRBD1 (6 bases). Trimming took off 7 bases at V and 0 bases at J, with 10 bases between the two ends. Germline CDR1 MNHNS, CDR2 SASEGT. The length of the CDR3 is 14 residues. Here the CDR3 DNA reads TGTGCCAGCAAGGGACATCTAGCCAAAAACATTCAGTACTTC. It translates to CASKGHLAKNIQYF.

V gene TRBV25-1 combines with J gene TRBJ1-5; unclear D gene. Germline-derived CDR1 and CDR2 are MGHDK and SYGVNS. The V and J ends lost 1 base and 0 bases respectively, with 10 bases between them. The CDR3 loop spans 16 amino acids. The CDR3 nucleotides read TGTGCCAGCAGTGAATGGGGAGTCGCTAGCAATCAGCCCCAGCATTTT. Its translation: CASSEWGVASNQPQHF.

The V call is TRBV29-1, the J call TRBJ1-2; D is unresolved. Trimming stripped 5 bases from V and 6 bases from J, with 16 bases between. Germline loops: CDR1 SQVTM, CDR2 ANQGSEA. The CDR3 contains 13 residues. As DNA, the CDR3 is TGCAGCGTTCCGGCAGGCGACGGGGATGGCTACACCTTC. Protein sequence: CSVPAGDGDGYTF.

V usage is TRBV18 and J usage is TRBJ1-4; maybe TRBD1 (6 bases). This CDR3 region has 17 residues. With 3 bases removed from V and 10 bases from J, the gap between germline ends came to 24 bases. Germline CDR1 is KGHSH and CDR2 is LQKENI. The CDR3 nucleotides are TGTGCCAGCTCACCCACAGGCAGAAACCCCGTACAGGGAAAACTGTTTTTT. It yields the protein CASSPTGRNPVQGKLFF.

This clone was seen only once. The J gene is TRBJ2-3, the V gene TRBV19, with 7 bases fitting TRBD1. V trimming: 4 bases; J trimming: 2 bases; junction bases outside the gene matches: 12. Germline CDR1 and CDR2: LNHDA and SQIVND (reference sequence). The CDR3 is 17 amino acids. Written as DNA, the CDR3 is TGTGCCAGTAGTAGTACCGGGACAGATATCTACACAGATACGCAGTATTTT. It is translated as CASSSTGTDIYTDTQYF.

This chain joins TRBV7-9 and TRBJ2-7; the match to TRBD1 covers 8 bases. J gave up 6 bases and V 2 bases, and 15 bases lay outside the gene matches. CDR1 and CDR2 (germline): SEHNR, FQNEAQ (reference sequence). There are 17 residues in the CDR3. The CDR3 DNA follows: TGTGCCAGCAGCTTACTTCGCTATGGCAGGGGGCAAAGCGAGCAGTACTTC. Amino acid sequence: CASSLLRYGRGQSEQYF.

This clone was seen more than once but under ten times. Other DNA sequences in the sample encode the same CDR3. The chain is built from TRBV15 and TRBJ1-5; 7 positions agree with TRBD1. CDR1 LNHNV and CDR2 YYDKDF come from the germline V gene (reference sequence). Trimming cost V 1 base and J 7 bases; bases outside gene matches: 4. There are 14 residues in the CDR3. The CDR3 DNA sequence: TGTGCCACCAGCAGAGTTACAGGGGTCCAGCCCCAGCATTTT. This encodes CATSRVTGVQPQHF.

This rearrangement joins TRBV11-2 to TRBJ2-7, with TRBD1 as a possible D gene (5 bases). The germline V gene has CDR1 SGHAT and CDR2 FQNNGV. The CDR3 totals 12 residues. Trimming shortened V by 5 bases and J by 6 bases, and 11 bases separated the two germline ends. The CDR3 loop reads CASSRDRSEQYF. The CDR3 DNA sequence: TGTGCCAGCAGCCGCGACAGAAGCGAGCAGTACTTC. Based on the CDR3 plus reference TRBV11-2 and TRBJ2-7, the full variable domain is EAGVAQSPRYKIIEKRQSVAFWCNPISGHATLYWYQQILGQGPKLLIQFQNNGVVDDSQLPKDRFSAERLKGVDSTLKIQPAKLEDSAVYLCASSRDRSEQYFGPGTRLTVT.

This clone was detected a few times. CDR3 coding DNA: TGCAGCGGCACAGGGTATCTGGATACGCAGTATTTT. Protein: CSGTGYLDTQYF. The rearrangement joins TRBV29-1 to TRBJ2-3; the D gene is possibly TRBD1 (6 bases). V lost 7 bases and J 6 bases, leaving 14 bases between the germline ends. This CDR3 spans 12 amino acids. Germline V gives CDR1 SQVTM, CDR2 ANQGSEA.

In DNA, the CDR3 is TGTGCCAGCAGCGTAGGACAGATGAACACCGGGGAGCTGTTTTTT. Protein: CASSVGQMNTGELFF. The chain combines TRBV9 with TRBJ2-2, with D perhaps TRBD1 (5 bases). The CDR3 totals 15 residues. V dropped 0 bases and J dropped 1 base, with 7 bases sitting between them. Germline V gene lookup returns CDR1 SGDLS and CDR2 YYNGEE.

CDR3 protein: CASSQTGAGEKLFF. DNA for the CDR3: TGTGCCAGCAGTCAGACAGGGGCTGGAGAAAAACTGTTTTTT. The V gene is TRBV28, the J gene TRBJ1-4; 8 bases are shared with TRBD1. Germline CDR1 and CDR2: MDHEN and SYDVKM. The CDR3 runs 14 residues. Losses at the gene ends were 5 bases for V and 8 bases for J; bases not matched to a gene: 7.

This chain uses TRBV5-4 with TRBJ2-5; D remains ambiguous. Trimming stripped 6 bases from V and 4 bases from J, with 13 bases between. The CDR3 is 13 amino acids. Germline lookup yields CDR1 SGHNT and CDR2 YYREEE (reference sequence). CDR3 amino acids: CASTLEMRETQYF. CDR3 nucleotide sequence: TGTGCCAGCACCCTTGAGATGAGAGAGACCCAGTACTTC.

The chain links TRBV7-9 to TRBJ2-7; the match to TRBD2 covers 9 bases. The V and J ends lost 5 bases and 2 bases, in that order; junction bases with no gene match: 13. CDR1 is SEHNR, CDR2 FQNEAQ, per germline (reference sequence). CDR3 length: 17 amino acids. This CDR3 reads CASSPTPQRGVPYEQYF. DNA for the CDR3: TGTGCCAGCAGCCCAACCCCCCAGCGGGGGGTACCCTACGAGCAGTACTTC.

The V and J genes are TRBV11-1 and TRBJ1-4, with 8 bases fitting TRBD1. The junction had 9 bases not matched to a gene; V was cut back by 3 bases and J by 12 bases. The CDR3 totals 14 residues. CDR1 is SGHAT, CDR2 FQDESV, per germline (reference sequence). The CDR3 region has the DNA TGTGCCAGCAGCTTGAGCAGGGGGCGGACGGAACTGTTTTTT. It codes for CASSLSRGRTELFF. Full variable domain (rest looked up from reference TRBV11-1 and TRBJ1-4): EAEVAQSPRYKITEKSQAVAFWCDPISGHATLYWYRQILGQGPELLVQFQDESVVDDSQLPKDRFSAERLKGVDSTLKIQPAELGDSAMYLCASSLSRGRTELFFGSGTQLSVL.

This clone was seen once. CDR3 residues: CASRGQGGHEQFF. The CDR3 nucleotides read TGTGCCAGCAGGGGACAGGGTGGCCATGAGCAGTTCTTC. This sequence joins TRBV11-2 and TRBJ2-1, with 9 bases that match TRBD1. This CDR3 is 13 amino acids long. The junction had 5 bases not matched to a gene; V was cut back by 6 bases and J by 8 bases. CDR1 and CDR2 (germline): SGHAT, FQNNGV.

This clone has a handful of counts. The chain uses TRBV18 and TRBJ2-2; D possibly corresponds to TRBD1 (6 bases). CDR1 is KGHSH, CDR2 LQKENI, per germline. The CDR3 length is 16 residues. Trimming took off 3 bases at V and 0 bases at J, with 11 bases between the two ends. The CDR3 nucleotides read TGTGCCAGCTCACCCCGGACAGACGCGAACACCGGGGAGCTGTTTTTT. Its translation is CASSPRTDANTGELFF.

V and J are TRBV5-4 and TRBJ2-4, with D maybe TRBD2 (5 bases). This CDR3 contains 15 residues. V lost 1 base, J lost 5 bases, and 13 bases lay in between. Per the germline V gene, CDR1 is SGHNT and CDR2 is YYREEE (reference sequence). The CDR3 region has the DNA TGTGCCAGCAGCTTGTTGAGGGAATCTCAAAACATTCAGTACTTC. Encoded protein: CASSLLRESQNIQYF. The variable domain in full, with the rest retrieved from reference TRBV5-4 and TRBJ2-4, is ETGVTQSPTHLIKTRGQQVTLRCSSQSGHNTVSWYQQALGQGPQFIFQYYREEENGRGNFPPRFSGLQFPNYSSELNVNALELDDSALYLCASSLLRESQNIQYFGAGTRLSVL.

J is TRBJ2-2 and V is TRBV11-3; D gene ambiguous. The V end was cut by 8 bases, the J end by 1 base, with 8 bases between. This CDR3 is 13 amino acids long. From germline, CDR1 is SGHNT and CDR2 YENEEA. CDR3 nucleotides: TGTGCCAGCTCAGAGCGGAACACCGGGGAGCTGTTTTTT. It encodes CASSERNTGELFF.

The CDR3 region is CASSLNPSTDTQYF. As DNA, the CDR3 is TGCGCCAGCAGCTTGAATCCGAGCACAGATACGCAGTATTTT. The chain uses TRBV5-1 and TRBJ2-3; the D is unclear. Trimming pared 1 base from V and 0 bases from J, leaving 6 bases between. This CDR3 is 14 amino acids long. Looked up from germline, CDR1 is SGHRS and CDR2 is YFSETQ.

V gene TRBV28 combines with J gene TRBJ2-5; 9 nucleotides agree with TRBD2. CDR3 length equals 14 residues. The J segment lost 1 base and the V segment lost 11 bases, leaving 8 bases of the junction unmatched. Germline CDR1 and CDR2: MDHEN and SYDVKM. CDR3 nucleotides: TGTGCCTCCAGGGCGGGGGGGCCCCAAGAGACCCAGTACTTC. Encoded protein: CASRAGGPQETQYF.

This chain joins TRBV10-1 and TRBJ2-7; TRBD1 agrees at 9 bases. The V segment lost 9 bases and the J segment 6 bases; nucleotides outside the gene matches: 6. Germline assignment: CDR1 WNHNN and CDR2 SYGVQD (reference sequence). The CDR3 loop spans 12 amino acids. CDR3 protein: CARGDRVSEQYF. CDR3 DNA: TGCGCCAGGGGGGACAGGGTTTCCGAGCAGTACTTC.

This clone was picked up a small number of times. Here the CDR3 DNA reads TGTGCCAGCAGGCAGCCTTCCCCGGGTCAGCCCCAGCATTTT. Its protein is CASRQPSPGQPQHF. The chain joins TRBV7-2 to TRBJ1-5; D remains ambiguous. This CDR3 has 14 residues. Germline assignment: CDR1 SGHTA and CDR2 FQGNSA. With 6 bases removed from V and 6 bases from J, the gap between germline ends came to 15 bases.

The genes are TRBV9 and TRBJ1-4; 10 nucleotides align to TRBD1. With 2 bases clipped from V and 8 bases from J, the junction kept 9 bases outside the gene matches. The V gene's germline CDR1 is SGDLS and CDR2 YYNGEE. The CDR3 has 16 residues. CDR3 coding DNA: TGTGCCAGCAGCGTTGGAAAGACAGGGGGCACGGAAAAACTGTTTTTT. Translation: CASSVGKTGGTEKLFF.